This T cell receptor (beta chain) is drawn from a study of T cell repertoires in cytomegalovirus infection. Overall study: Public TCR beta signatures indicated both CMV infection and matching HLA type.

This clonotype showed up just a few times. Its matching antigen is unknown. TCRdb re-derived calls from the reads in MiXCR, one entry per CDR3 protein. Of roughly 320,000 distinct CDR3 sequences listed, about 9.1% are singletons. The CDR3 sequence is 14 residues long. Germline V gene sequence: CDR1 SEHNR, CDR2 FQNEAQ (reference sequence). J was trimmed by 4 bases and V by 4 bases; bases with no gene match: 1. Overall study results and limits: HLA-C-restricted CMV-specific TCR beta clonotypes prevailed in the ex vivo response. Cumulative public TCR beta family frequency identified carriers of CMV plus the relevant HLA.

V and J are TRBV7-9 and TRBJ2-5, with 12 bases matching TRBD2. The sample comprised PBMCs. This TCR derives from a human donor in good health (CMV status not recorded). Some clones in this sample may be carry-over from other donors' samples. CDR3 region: CASSSTSGGETQYF. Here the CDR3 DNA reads TGTGCCAGCAGCTCGACTAGCGGGGGAGAGACCCAGTACTTC.